Ten or more counts support the clone carrying this T cell receptor beta chain. The antigen is undetermined. Breast cancer patients provided tissue from their axillary draining lymph nodes. MiXCR, applied by TCRdb to the multiplex PCR reads, yields one record per CDR3 protein. The sample carries 200,000 to 250,000 distinct CDR3 sequences, about a third recorded once. The record originates from a study of breast tumors, draining lymph nodes, adjacent tissues. Study results and caveats: Most tumor T cells seemingly derive from lymph node, then expand in tumor. Luminal-like breast cancer showed significantly greater tumor-nontumor repertoire similarity than basal-like breast cancer did.

This clonotype was sampled from a female donor with breast cancer. Some clones in this sample may be carry-over from other donors' samples. Sequencing input: axillary lymph node tissue.

The CDR3, as DNA: TGCGCCAGCAGCCAAGCCCCCAGGGGGGGAGTAGCCTACAATGAGCAGTTCTTC. This encodes CASSQAPRGGVAYNEQFF. This chain links TRBV4-3 with TRBJ2-1; possibly TRBD1 or TRBD2 for D (7 bases each). The V end was cut by 1 base, the J end by 2 bases, with 18 bases between. CDR3 length equals 18 residues. Germline V lookup: CDR1 LGHNA, CDR2 YSLEER.